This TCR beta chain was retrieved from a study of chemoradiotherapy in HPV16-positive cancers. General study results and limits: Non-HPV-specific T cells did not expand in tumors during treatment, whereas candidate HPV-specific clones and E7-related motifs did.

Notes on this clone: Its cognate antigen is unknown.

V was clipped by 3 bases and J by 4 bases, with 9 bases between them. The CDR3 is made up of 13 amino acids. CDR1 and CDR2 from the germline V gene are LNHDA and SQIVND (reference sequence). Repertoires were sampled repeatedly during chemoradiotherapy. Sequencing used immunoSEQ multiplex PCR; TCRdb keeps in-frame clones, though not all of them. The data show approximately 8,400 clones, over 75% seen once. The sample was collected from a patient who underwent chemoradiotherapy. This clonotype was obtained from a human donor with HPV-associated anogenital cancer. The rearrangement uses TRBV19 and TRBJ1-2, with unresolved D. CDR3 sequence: CASSITRSYGYTF. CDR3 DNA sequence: TGTGCCAGTAGTATCACGAGGAGCTATGGCTACACCTTC. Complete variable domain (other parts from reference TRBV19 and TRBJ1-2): DGGITQSPKYLFRKEGQNVTLSCEQNLNHDAMYWYRQDPGQGLRLIYYSQIVNDFQKGDIAEGYSVSREKKESFPLTVTSAQKNPTAFYLCASSITRSYGYTFGSGTRLTVV.